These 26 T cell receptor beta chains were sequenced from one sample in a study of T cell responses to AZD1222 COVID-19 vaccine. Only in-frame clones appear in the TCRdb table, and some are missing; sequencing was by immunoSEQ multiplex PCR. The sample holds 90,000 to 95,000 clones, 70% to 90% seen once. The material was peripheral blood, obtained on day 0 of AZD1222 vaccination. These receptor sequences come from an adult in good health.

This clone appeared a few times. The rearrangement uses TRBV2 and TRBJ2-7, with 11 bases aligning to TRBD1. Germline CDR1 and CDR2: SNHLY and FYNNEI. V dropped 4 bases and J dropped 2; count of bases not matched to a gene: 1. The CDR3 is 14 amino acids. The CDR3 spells CASSVDRGPYEQYF. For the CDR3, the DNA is TGTGCCAGCAGTGTGGACAGGGGGCCCTACGAGCAGTACTTC. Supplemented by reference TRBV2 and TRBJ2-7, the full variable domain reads EPEVTQTPSHQVTQMGQEVILRCVPISNHLYFYWYRQILGQKVEFLVSFYNNEISEKSEIFDDQFSVERPDGSNFTLKIRSTKLEDSAMYFCASSVDRGPYEQYFGPGTRLTVT.

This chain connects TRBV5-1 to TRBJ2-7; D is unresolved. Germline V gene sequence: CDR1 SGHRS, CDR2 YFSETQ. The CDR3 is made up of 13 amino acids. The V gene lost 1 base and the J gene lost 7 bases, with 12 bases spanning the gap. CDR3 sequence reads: CASSLIRAREQYF. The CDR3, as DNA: TGCGCCAGCAGCTTGATCCGGGCGAGAGAGCAGTACTTC.

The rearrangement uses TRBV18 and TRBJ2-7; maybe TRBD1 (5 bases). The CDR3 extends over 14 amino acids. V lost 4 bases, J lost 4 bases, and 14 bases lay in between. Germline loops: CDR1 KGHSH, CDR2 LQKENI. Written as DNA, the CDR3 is TGTGCCAGCTCACTTGGCAGGGCTCAATACGAGCAGTACTTC. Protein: CASSLGRAQYEQYF.

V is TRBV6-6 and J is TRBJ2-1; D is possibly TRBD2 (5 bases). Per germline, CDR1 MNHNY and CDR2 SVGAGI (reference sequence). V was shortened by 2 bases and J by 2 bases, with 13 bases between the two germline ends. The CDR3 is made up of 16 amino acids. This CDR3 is CASSYPAAPPYNEQFF. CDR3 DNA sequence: TGTGCCAGCAGTTACCCAGCGGCACCGCCCTACAATGAGCAGTTCTTC.

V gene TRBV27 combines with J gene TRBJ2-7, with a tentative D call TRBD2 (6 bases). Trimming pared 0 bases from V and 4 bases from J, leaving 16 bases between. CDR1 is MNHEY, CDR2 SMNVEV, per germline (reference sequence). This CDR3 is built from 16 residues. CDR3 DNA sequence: TGTGCCAGCAGTTTATCGTCATCGGGGGTCGGGTACGAGCAGTACTTC. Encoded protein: CASSLSSSGVGYEQYF.

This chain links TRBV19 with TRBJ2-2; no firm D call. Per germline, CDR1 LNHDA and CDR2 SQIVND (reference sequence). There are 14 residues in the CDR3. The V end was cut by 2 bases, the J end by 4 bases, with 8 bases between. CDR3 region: CASSISVGTGELFF. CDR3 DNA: TGTGCCAGTAGTATATCTGTTGGCACCGGGGAGCTGTTTTTT.

DNA of the CDR3: TGTGCCAGCAGTGCTAGAACTACCTACGAGCAGTACTTC. As protein: CASSARTTYEQYF. The chain uses TRBV2 and TRBJ2-7; the D is unclear. Deletions cut 4 bases from V and 2 bases from J, with 9 bases between. The CDR3 consists of 13 residues. Germline lookup yields CDR1 SNHLY and CDR2 FYNNEI.

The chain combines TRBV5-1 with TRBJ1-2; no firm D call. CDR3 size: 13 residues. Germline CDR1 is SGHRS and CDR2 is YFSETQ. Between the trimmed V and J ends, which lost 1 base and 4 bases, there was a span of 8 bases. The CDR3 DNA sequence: TGCGCCAGCAGCTTGTCAGAGGTCTATGGCTACACCTTC. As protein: CASSLSEVYGYTF.

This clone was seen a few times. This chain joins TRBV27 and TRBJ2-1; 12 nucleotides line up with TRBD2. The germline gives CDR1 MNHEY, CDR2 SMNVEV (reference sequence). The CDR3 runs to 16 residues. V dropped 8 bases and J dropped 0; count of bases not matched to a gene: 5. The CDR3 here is CASQPTSGSSYNEQFF. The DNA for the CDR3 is TGTGCCAGCCAACCGACTAGCGGGAGCTCCTACAATGAGCAGTTCTTC.

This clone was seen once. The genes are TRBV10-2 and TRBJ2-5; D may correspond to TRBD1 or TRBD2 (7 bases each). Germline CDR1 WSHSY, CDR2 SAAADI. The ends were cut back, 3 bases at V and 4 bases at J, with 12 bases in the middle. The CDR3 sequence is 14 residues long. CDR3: CASSDGRGGETQYF. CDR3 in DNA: TGCGCCAGCAGTGATGGCAGGGGGGGAGAGACCCAGTACTTC.

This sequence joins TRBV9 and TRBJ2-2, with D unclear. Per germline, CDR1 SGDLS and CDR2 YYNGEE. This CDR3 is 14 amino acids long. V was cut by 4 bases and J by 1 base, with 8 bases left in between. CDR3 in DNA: TGTGCCAGCAGCTCCACACTGAACACCGGGGAGCTGTTTTTT. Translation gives CASSSTLNTGELFF.

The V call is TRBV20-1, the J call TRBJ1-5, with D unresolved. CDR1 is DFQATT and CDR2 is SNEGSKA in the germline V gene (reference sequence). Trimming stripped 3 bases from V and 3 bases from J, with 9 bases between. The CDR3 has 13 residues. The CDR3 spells CSASIDTNQPQHF. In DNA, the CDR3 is TGCAGTGCTAGTATCGACACCAATCAGCCCCAGCATTTT.

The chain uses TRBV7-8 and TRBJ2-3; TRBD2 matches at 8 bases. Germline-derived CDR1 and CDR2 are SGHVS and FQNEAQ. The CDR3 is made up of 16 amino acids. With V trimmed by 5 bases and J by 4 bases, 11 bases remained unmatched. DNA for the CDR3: TGTGCCAGCAGCCCCTTCTTACGGGGGGGCCCAGATACGCAGTATTTT. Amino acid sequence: CASSPFLRGGPDTQYF.

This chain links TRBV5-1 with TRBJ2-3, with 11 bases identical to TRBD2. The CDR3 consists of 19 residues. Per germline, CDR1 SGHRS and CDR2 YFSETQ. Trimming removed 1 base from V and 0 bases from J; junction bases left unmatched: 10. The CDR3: CASSLRVQTSGVSTDTQYF. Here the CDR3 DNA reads TGCGCCAGCAGCTTGCGGGTTCAGACTAGCGGGGTCAGCACAGATACGCAGTATTTT.

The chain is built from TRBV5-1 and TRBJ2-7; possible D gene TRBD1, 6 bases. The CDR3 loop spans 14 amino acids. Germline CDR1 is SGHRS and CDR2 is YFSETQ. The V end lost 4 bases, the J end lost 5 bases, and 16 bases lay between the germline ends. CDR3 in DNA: TGCGCCAGCAGCCTGGGGGCAGGGGACCACGAGCAGTACTTC. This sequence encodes CASSLGAGDHEQYF.

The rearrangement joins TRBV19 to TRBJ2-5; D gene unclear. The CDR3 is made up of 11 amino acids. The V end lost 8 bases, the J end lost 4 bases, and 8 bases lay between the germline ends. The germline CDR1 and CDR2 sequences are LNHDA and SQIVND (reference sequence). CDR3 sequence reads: CASRTGETQYF. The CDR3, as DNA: TGTGCCAGTCGTACGGGAGAGACCCAGTACTTC.

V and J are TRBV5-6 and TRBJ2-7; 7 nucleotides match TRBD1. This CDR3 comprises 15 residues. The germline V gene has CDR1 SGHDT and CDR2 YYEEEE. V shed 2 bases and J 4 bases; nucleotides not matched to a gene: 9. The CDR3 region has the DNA TGTGCCAGCAGCTTACTGACAGGGCCGACGTACGAGCAGTACTTC. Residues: CASSLLTGPTYEQYF.

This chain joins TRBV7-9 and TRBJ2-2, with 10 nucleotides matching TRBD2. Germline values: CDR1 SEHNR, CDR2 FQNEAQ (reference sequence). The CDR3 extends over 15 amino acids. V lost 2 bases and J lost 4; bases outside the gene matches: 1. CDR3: CASSLSSGSTGELFF. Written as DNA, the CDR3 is TGTGCCAGCAGCTTATCTAGCGGGAGCACCGGGGAGCTGTTTTTT. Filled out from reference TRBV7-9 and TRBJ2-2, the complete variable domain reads DTGVSQNPRHKITKRGQNVTFRCDPISEHNRLYWYRQTLGQGPEFLTYFQNEAQLEKSRLLSDRFSAERPKGSFSTLEIQRTEQGDSAMYLCASSLSSGSTGELFFGEGSRLTVL.

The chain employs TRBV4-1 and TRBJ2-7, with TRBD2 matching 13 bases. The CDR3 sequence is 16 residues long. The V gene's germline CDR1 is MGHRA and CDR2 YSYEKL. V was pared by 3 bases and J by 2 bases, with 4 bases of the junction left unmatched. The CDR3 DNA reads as TGCGCCAGCAGCCAGGGACTAGCGGGACCCCCCTACGAGCAGTACTTC. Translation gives CASSQGLAGPPYEQYF.

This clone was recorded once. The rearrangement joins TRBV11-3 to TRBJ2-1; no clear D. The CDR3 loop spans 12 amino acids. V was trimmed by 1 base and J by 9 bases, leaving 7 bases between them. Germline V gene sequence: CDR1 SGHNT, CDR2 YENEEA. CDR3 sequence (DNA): TGTGCCAGCAGCTTAGGGGTGAGTGAGCAGTTCTTC. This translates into CASSLGVSEQFF.

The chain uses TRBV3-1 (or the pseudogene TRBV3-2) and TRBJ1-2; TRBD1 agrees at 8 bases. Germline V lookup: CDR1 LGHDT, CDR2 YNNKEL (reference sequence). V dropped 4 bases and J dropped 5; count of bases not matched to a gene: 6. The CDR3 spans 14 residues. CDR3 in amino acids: CASSRPGQGYGYTF. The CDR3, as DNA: TGTGCCAGCAGCCGACCTGGACAGGGTTATGGCTACACCTTC.

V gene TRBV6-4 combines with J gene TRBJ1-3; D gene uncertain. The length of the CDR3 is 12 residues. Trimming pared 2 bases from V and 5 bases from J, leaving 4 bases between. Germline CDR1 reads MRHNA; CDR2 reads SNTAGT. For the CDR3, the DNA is TGTGCCAGCAGTGACAGGCGAAACACCATATATTTT. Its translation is CASSDRRNTIYF.

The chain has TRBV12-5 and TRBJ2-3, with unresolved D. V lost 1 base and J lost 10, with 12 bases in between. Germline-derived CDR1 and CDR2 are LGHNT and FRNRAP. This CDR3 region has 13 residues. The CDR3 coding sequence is TGTGCTAGTGGTTTGGAACGGGCTAGGTCGCAGTATTTT. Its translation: CASGLERARSQYF.

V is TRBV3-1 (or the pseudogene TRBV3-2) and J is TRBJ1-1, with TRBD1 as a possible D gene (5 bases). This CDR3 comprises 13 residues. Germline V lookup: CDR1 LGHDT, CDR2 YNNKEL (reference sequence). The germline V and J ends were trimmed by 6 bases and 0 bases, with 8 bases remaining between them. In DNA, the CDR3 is TGTGCCAGCAGGGGACGTATGAACACTGAAGCTTTCTTT. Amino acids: CASRGRMNTEAFF.

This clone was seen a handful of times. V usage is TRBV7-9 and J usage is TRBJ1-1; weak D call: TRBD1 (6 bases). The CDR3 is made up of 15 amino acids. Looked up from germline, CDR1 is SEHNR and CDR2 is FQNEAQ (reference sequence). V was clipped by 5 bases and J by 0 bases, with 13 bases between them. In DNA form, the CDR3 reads TGTGCCAGCAGCGGGGCAGGACAGATGAACACTGAAGCTTTCTTT. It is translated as CASSGAGQMNTEAFF.

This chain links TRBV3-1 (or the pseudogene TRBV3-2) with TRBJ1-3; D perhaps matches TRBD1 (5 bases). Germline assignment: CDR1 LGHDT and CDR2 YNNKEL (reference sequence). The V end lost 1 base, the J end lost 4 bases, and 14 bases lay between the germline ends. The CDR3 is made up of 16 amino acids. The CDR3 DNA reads TGTGCCAGCAGCCAAGCAGGGAGACAGTCCGGAAACACCATATATTTT. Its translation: CASSQAGRQSGNTIYF.